This record covers a single TCR beta chain. The target antigen is unknown. Libraries were prepared by immunoSEQ multiplex PCR; TCRdb keeps only in-frame clonotypes and omits some of them. The sample has approximately 170,000 clones; 84% are singletons. These data come from a study of cytomegalovirus exposure and HLA in healthy donors. Study summary: The 110 or so validation repertoires used a platform that matched the one used for the approximately 670 first-cohort repertoires, as a later analysis reported.

Whole-study results and caveats: The study recorded around 160 TCR beta chains that were cytomegalovirus-associated.

The V end lost 4 bases, the J end lost 4 bases, and 11 bases lay between the germline ends. The V gene's germline CDR1 is SGHRS and CDR2 YFSETQ. CDR3 length: 14 residues. The donors were part of the validation cohort, which consisted of 120 subjects and was separate from the first cohort of around 620 subjects. Sequences were obtained from PBMCs. This sequence joins TRBV5-1 and TRBJ1-4; D gene ambiguous. This clonotype originated in a man aged 25-40 years in good health and CMV-seropositive. CDR3 protein: CASSLNRDNEKLFF. CDR3 nucleotides: TGCGCCAGCAGCCTGAACCGCGATAATGAAAAACTGTTTTTT.